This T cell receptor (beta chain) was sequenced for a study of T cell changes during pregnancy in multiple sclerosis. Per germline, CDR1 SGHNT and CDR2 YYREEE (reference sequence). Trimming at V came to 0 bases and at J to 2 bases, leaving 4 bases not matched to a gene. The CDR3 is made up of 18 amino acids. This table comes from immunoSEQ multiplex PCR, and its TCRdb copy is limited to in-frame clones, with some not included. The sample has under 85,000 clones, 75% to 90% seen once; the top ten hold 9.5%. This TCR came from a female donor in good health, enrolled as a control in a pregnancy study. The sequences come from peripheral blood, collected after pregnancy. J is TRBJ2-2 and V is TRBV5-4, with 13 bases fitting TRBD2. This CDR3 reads CASSLGGLAGTNTGELFF. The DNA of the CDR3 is TGTGCCAGCAGCTTGGGGGGACTAGCGGGGACTAACACCGGGGAGCTGTTTTTT. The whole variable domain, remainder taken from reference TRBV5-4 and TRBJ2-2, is ETGVTQSPTHLIKTRGQQVTLRCSSQSGHNTVSWYQQALGQGPQFIFQYYREEENGRGNFPPRFSGLQFPNYSSELNVNALELDDSALYLCASSLGGLAGTNTGELFFGEGSRLTVL.